The source of this TCR beta chain is a study of a mutant IDH1 vaccine in newly diagnosed glioma. Study-level background: Eight vaccinations were given in weeks 1, 3, 5, 7, 11, 15, 19 and 23.

In this sample, this clone turned up once. Antigen specificity is unknown. Germline CDR1 is MNHNY and CDR2 is SVGAGI (reference sequence). This CDR3 contains 15 residues. Between the trimmed V and J ends, which lost 5 bases and 2 bases, there was a span of 15 bases. Method: immunoSEQ multiplex PCR; TCRdb's copy keeps in-frame clones and lacks some. The sample yields around 56,000 clones, 80% to 85% seen once. Time point meaning: week 23, last vaccination. Each dose of the vaccine consisted of 300 ug of mutant IDH1 20-mer peptide, with topical imiquimod. The rearrangement joins TRBV6-6 to TRBJ1-1, with TRBD1 as a possible D gene (5 bases). The specimen was PBMCs, collected from a glioma patient whose treatment included an IDH1 peptide vaccine. This TCR was recovered from a woman aged 40 to 50 with glioma. Some clones in this sample may be carry-over from other donors' samples. CDR3 nucleotides: TGTGCCAGCAGTCCCCCCGGGACCGATAACACTGAAGCTTTCTTT. Its translation: CASSPPGTDNTEAFF.